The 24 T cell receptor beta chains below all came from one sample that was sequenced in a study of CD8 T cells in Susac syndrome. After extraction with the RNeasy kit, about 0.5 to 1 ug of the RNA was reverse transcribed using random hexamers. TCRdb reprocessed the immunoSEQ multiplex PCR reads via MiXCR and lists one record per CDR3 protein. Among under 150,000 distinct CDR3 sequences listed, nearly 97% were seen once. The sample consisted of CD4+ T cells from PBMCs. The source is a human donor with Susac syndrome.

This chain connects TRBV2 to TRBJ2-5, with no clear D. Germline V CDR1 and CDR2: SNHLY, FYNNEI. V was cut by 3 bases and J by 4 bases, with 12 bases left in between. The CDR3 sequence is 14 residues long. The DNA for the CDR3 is TGTGCCAGCAGTGAGGCCAGCTTGGGAGAGACCCAGTACTTC. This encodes CASSEASLGETQYF.

DNA of the CDR3: TGTGCCAGCAGCCTCAGGGCTAGCGGACGCAATGAGCAGTTCTTC. It yields the protein CASSLRASGRNEQFF. The rearrangement links TRBV7-9 to TRBJ2-1; TRBD2 agrees at 7 bases. The CDR3 consists of 15 residues. Trimming removed 5 bases from V and 6 bases from J; junction bases left unmatched: 10. Germline V gene data show CDR1 as SEHNR and CDR2 as FQNEAQ (reference sequence). Using reference TRBV7-9 and TRBJ2-1 for the parts outside the CDR3, the full variable domain is DTGVSQNPRHKITKRGQNVTFRCDPISEHNRLYWYRQTLGQGPEFLTYFQNEAQLEKSRLLSDRFSAERPKGSFSTLEIQRTEQGDSAMYLCASSLRASGRNEQFFGPGTRLTVL.

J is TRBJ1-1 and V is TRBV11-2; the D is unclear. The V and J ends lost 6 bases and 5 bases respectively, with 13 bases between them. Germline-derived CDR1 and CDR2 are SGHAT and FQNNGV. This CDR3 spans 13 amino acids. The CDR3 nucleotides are TGTGCCAGCAGTCAAGACCTTAGGACTGAAGCTTTCTTT. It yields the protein CASSQDLRTEAFF.

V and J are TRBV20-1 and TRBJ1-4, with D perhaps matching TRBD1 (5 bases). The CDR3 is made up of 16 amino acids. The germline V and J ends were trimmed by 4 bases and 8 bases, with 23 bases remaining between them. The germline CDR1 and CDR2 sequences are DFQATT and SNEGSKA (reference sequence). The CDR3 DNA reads TGCAGTGCTAAAGTACCCACGGGACTGCGGCACGAAAAACTGTTTTTT. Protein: CSAKVPTGLRHEKLFF.

CDR3 in amino acids: CASSGFGSGRRGGDTQYF. The CDR3 DNA reads TGTGCCAGCAGTGGTTTTGGGAGCGGGAGAAGGGGAGGAGATACGCAGTATTTT. The chain uses TRBV28 and TRBJ2-3, with 8 bases fitting TRBD2. The V segment lost 5 bases and the J segment 5 bases; nucleotides outside the gene matches: 18. The CDR3 totals 18 residues. Germline values: CDR1 MDHEN, CDR2 SYDVKM.

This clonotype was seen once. The CDR3 reads CASEQGRNGYTF. Here the CDR3 DNA reads TGTGCCAGCGAACAGGGGAGGAATGGCTACACCTTC. The genes are TRBV5-6 and TRBJ1-2, with 7 bases identical to TRBD1. This CDR3 has 12 amino acids. The J segment lost 6 bases and the V segment lost 7 bases, leaving 6 bases of the junction unmatched. Germline loops: CDR1 SGHDT, CDR2 YYEEEE.

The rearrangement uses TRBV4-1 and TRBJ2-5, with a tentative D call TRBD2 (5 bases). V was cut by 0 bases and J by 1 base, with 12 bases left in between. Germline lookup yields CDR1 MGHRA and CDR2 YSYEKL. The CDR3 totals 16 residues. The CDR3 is CASSQDPRGVQETQYF. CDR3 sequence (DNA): TGCGCCAGCAGCCAAGATCCCCGGGGAGTCCAAGAGACCCAGTACTTC.

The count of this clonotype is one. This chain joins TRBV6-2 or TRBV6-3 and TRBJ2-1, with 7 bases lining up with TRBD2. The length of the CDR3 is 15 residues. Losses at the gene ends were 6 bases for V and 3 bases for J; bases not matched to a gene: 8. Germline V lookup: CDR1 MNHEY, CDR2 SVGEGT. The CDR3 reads CASSLRGGDYNEQFF. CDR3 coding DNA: TGTGCCAGCAGCCTACGTGGGGGGGACTACAATGAGCAGTTCTTC.

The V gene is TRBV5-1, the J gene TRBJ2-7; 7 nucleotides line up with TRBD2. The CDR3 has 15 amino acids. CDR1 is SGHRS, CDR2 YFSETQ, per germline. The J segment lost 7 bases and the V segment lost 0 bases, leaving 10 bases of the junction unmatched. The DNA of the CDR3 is TGCGCCAGCAGCTTGGGTGGACTAGGGTCGGGTGAGCAGTACTTC. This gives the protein CASSLGGLGSGEQYF. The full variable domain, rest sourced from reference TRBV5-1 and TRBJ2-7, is KAGVTQTPRYLIKTRGQQVTLSCSPISGHRSVSWYQQTPGQGLQFLFEYFSETQRNKGNFPGRFSGRQFSNSRSEMNVSTLELGDSALYLCASSLGGLGSGEQYFGPGTRLTVT.

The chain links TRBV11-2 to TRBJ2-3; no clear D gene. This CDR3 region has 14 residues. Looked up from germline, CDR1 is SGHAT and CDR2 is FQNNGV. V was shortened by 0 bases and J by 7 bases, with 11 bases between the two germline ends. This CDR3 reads CASSLEAHLHTQYF. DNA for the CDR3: TGTGCCAGCAGCTTAGAGGCTCACCTCCATACGCAGTATTTT.

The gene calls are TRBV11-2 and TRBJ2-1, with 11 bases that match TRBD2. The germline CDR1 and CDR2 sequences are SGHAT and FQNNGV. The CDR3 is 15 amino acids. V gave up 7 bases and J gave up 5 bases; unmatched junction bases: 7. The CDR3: CASNQRGLADNEQFF. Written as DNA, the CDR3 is TGTGCCAGCAACCAACGGGGACTAGCGGACAATGAGCAGTTCTTC.

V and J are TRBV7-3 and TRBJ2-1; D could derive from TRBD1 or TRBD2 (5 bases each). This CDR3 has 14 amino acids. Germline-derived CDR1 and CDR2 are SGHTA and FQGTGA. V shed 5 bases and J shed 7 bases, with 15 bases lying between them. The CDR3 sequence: CASSTSGTRNEQFF. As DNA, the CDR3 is TGTGCCAGCAGCACCTCCGGGACGCGGAATGAGCAGTTCTTC.

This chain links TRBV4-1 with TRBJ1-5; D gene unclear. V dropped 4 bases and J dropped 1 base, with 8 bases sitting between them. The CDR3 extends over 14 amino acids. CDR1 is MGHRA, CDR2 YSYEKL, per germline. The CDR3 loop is CASSPQRSNQPQHF. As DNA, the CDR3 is TGCGCCAGCAGCCCCCAGCGGAGCAATCAGCCCCAGCATTTT.

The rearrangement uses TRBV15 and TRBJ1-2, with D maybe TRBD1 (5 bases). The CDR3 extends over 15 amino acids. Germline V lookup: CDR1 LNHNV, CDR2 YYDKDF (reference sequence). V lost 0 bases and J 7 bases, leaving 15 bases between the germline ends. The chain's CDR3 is CATSRDGFGGSGYTF. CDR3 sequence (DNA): TGTGCCACCAGCAGAGATGGGTTCGGGGGAAGTGGCTACACCTTC.

The CDR3 coding sequence is TGCAGCGGGGGGACGGCCCCCTACGAGCAGTACTTC. Translation gives CSGGTAPYEQYF. The chain links TRBV29-1 to TRBJ2-7; D is perhaps TRBD1 or TRBD2 (5 bases each). The CDR3 is 12 amino acids. Germline lookup yields CDR1 SQVTM and CDR2 ANQGSEA. V lost 7 bases and J 2 bases, leaving 12 bases between the germline ends.

DNA of the CDR3: TGTGCCAGCGGCTCGCGGTATCAGCCCCAGCATTTT. Translated, it gives CASGSRYQPQHF. The chain couples TRBV27 to TRBJ1-5; D remains unclear. The CDR3 length is 12 residues. V was shortened by 8 bases and J by 5 bases, with 10 bases between the two germline ends. Germline V gene lookup returns CDR1 MNHEY and CDR2 SMNVEV (reference sequence).

This chain's CDR3 is CATSRSGTSTGAFF. DNA of the CDR3: TGTGCCACCAGCAGATCCGGGACAAGCACCGGAGCTTTCTTT. The chain employs TRBV15 and TRBJ1-1; weak D call: TRBD1 (6 bases). The V gene's germline CDR1 is LNHNV and CDR2 YYDKDF (reference sequence). This CDR3 has 14 amino acids. V lost 2 bases, J lost 10 bases, and 17 bases lay in between.

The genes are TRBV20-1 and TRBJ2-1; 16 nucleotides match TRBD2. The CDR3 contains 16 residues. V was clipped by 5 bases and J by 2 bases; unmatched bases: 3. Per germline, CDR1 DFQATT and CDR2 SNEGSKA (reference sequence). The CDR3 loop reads CSAGTSGGVPYNEQFF. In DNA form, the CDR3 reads TGCAGTGCTGGGACTAGCGGGGGGGTTCCCTACAATGAGCAGTTCTTC.

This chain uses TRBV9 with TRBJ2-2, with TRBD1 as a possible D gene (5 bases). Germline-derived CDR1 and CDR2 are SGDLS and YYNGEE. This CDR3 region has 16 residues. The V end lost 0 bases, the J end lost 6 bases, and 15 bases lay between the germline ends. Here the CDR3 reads CASSVAPPTEPGELFF. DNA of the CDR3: TGTGCCAGCAGCGTAGCTCCCCCGACAGAACCCGGGGAGCTGTTTTTT.

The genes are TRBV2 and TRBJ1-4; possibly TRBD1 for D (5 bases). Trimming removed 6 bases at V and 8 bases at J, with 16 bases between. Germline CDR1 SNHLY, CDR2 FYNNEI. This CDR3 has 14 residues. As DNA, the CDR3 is TGTGCCAGCAGCTCAGGGTTGCGGCGGGAAAAACTGTTTTTT. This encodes CASSSGLRREKLFF.

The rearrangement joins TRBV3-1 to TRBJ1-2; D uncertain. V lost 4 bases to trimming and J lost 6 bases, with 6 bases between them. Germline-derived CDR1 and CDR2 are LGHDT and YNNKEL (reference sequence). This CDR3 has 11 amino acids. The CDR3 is CASSRLDGYTF. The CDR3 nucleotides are TGTGCCAGCAGCCGGTTAGATGGCTACACCTTC.

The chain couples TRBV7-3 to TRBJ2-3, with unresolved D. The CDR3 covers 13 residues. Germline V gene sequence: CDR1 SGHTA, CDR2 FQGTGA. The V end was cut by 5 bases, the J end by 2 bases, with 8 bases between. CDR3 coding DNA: TGTGCCAGCAGCGCGTCGGTCACAGATACGCAGTATTTT. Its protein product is CASSASVTDTQYF.

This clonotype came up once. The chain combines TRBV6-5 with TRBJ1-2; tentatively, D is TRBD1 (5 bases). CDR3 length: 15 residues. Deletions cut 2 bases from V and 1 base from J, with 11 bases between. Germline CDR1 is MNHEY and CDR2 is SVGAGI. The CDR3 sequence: CASSYGWRGNYGYTF. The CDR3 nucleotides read TGTGCCAGCAGTTACGGGTGGAGGGGTAACTATGGCTACACCTTC.

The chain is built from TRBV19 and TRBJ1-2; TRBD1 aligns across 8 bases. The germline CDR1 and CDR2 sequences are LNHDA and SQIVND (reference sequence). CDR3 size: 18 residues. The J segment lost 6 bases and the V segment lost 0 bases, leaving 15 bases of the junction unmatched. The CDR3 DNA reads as TGTGCCAGTAGTATAGACCTCACAAACGACAGGGGATCGGATGGCTACACCTTC. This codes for CASSIDLTNDRGSDGYTF.